Detailed here is one TCR beta chain. No antigen is known for it. The sample belongs to a study of cytomegalovirus exposure and HLA in healthy donors. Overall study results and limits: Subsequent analysis revealed that first-cohort TCR clusters tended to co-occur in the approximately 120 validation repertoires. Testing in vitro showed a few CMV-associated chains specific for CMV antigens. A list of about 160 TCR beta chains associated with cytomegalovirus was given. Cytomegalovirus status, reportedly, was diagnosed with high specificity and sensitivity by the classifier.

The germline V gene has CDR1 MNHEY and CDR2 SVGAGI. V lost 2 bases, J lost 1 base, and 4 bases stayed unmatched. CDR3 length: 15 amino acids. Sequencing was performed with immunoSEQ multiplex PCR; in TCRdb, only in-frame clones are kept and a portion is missing. The sample comprises 95,000 to 150,000 clones, roughly nine tenths of which are singletons, and 1.5% to 2.5% rests with the top ten. The rearrangement uses TRBV6-5 and TRBJ1-1; 7 bases line up with TRBD1. Sequencing input: PBMCs. The receptor comes from a woman between 18 and 30 years old in good health and CMV-seronegative. The CDR3 DNA reads TGTGCCAGCAGTTACACATGGACAGGGAACACTGAAGCTTTCTTT. Translation gives CASSYTWTGNTEAFF.